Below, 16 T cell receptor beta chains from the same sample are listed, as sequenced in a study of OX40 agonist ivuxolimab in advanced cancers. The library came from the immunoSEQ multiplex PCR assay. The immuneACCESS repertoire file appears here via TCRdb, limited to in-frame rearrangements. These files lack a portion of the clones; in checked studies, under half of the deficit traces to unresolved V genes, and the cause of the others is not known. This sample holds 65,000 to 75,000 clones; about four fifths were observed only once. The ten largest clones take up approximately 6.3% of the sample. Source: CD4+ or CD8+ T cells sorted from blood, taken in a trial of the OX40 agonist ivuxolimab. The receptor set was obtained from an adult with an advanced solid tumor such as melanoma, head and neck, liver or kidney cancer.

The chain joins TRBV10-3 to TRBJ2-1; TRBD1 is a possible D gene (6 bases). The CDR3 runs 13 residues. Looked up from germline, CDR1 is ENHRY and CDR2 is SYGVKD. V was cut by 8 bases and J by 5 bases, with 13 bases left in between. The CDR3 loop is CAIGQGPNNEQFF. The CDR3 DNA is TGTGCCATCGGCCAGGGGCCGAACAATGAGCAGTTCTTC.

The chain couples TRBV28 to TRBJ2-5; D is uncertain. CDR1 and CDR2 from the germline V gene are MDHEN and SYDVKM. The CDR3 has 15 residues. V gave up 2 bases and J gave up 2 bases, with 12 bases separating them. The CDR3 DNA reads TGTGCCAGCAGTTTACAATCTGGTGGACAAGAGACCCAGTACTTC. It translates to CASSLQSGGQETQYF.

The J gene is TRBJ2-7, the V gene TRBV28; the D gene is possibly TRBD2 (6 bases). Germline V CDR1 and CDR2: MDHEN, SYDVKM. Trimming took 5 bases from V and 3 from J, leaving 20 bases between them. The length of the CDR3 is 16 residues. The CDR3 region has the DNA TGTGCCAGCAGTACCCCGTCTAGCGAGCATCGCTACGAGCAGTACTTC. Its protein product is CASSTPSSEHRYEQYF.

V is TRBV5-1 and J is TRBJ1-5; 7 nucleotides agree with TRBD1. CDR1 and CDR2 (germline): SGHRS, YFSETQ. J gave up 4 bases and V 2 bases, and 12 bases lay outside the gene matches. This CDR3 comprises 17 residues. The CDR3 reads CASSLQPIQGENQPQHF. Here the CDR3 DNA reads TGCGCCAGCAGCTTACAACCCATCCAGGGGGAAAATCAGCCCCAGCATTTT.

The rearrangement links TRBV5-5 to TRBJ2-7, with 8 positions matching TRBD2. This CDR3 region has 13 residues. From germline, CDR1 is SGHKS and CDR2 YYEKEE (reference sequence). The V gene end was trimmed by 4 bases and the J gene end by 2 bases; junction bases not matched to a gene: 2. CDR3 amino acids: CASSQGLAYEQYF. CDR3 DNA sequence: TGTGCCAGCAGCCAGGGACTAGCCTACGAGCAGTACTTC.

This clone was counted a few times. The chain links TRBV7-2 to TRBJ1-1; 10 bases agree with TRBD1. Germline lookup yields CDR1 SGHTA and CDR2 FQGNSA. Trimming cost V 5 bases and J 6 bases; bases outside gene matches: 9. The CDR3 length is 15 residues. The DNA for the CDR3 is TGTGCCAGCAGCATTACCGGACAGGGGGTGTCTGAAGCTTTCTTT. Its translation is CASSITGQGVSEAFF. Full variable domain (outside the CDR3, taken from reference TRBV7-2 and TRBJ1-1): GAGVSQSPSNKVTEKGKDVELRCDPISGHTALYWYRQSLGQGLEFLIYFQGNSAPDKSGLPSDRFSAERTGGSVSTLTIQRTQQEDSAVYLCASSITGQGVSEAFFGQGTRLTVV.

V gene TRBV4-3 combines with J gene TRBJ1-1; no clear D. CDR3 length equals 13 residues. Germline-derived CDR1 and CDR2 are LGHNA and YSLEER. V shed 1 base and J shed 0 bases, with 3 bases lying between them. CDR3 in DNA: TGCGCCAGCAGCCAAGTGATGAACACTGAAGCTTTCTTT. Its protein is CASSQVMNTEAFF.

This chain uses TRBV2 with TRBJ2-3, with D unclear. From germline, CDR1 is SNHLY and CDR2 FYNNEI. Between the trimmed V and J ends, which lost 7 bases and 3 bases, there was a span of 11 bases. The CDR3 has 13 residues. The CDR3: CASTDLETDTQYF. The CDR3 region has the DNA TGTGCCAGCACCGATCTAGAAACAGATACGCAGTATTTT.

The CDR3 nucleotides are TGTGCCAGCAGTCGCGGACAGGGCTTCTCCTACGAGCAGTACGTC. Protein: CASSRGQGFSYEQYV. The V call is TRBV6-9, the J call TRBJ2-7; 8 bases fit TRBD1. This CDR3 has 15 residues. After removal of 5 bases from V and 0 bases from J, the junction contained 6 bases not matched to a gene. Germline-derived CDR1 and CDR2 are MNHGY and SVAAGI.

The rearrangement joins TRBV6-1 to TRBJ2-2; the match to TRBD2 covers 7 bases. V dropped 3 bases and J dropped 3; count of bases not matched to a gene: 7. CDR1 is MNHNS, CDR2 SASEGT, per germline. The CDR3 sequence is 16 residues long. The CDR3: CASSDGEGTYTGELFF. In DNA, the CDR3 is TGTGCCAGCAGTGATGGGGAGGGGACTTACACCGGGGAGCTGTTTTTT.

The CDR3: CASSFAGTGTYEQYV. In DNA form, the CDR3 reads TGTGCCAGCAGTTTCGCCGGGACAGGGACCTACGAGCAGTACGTC. The chain is built from TRBV28 and TRBJ2-7; TRBD1 aligns across 9 bases. The V gene's germline CDR1 is MDHEN and CDR2 SYDVKM. There are 15 residues in the CDR3. V dropped 3 bases and J dropped 2; count of bases not matched to a gene: 5.

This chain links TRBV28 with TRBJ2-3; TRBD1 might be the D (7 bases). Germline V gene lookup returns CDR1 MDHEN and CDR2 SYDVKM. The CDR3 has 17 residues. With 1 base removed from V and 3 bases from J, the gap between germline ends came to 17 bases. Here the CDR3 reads CASSLSLQTGRTDTQYF. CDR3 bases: TGTGCCAGCAGTTTATCTCTTCAGACAGGGAGGACAGATACGCAGTATTTT.

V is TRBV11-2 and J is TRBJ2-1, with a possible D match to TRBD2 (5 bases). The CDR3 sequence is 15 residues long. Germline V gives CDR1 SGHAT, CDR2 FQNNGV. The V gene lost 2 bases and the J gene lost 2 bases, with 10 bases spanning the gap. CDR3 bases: TGTGCCAGCAGCTTATCCAGCGGACCCTACAATGAGCAGTTCTTC. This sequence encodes CASSLSSGPYNEQFF.

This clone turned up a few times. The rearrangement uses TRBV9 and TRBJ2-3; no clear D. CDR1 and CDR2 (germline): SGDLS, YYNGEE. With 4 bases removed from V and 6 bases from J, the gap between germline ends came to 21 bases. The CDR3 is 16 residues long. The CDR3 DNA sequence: TGTGCCAGCAGCCCCCGAGAGGCGGCCAGTGCGGATACGCAGTATTTT. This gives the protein CASSPREAASADTQYF. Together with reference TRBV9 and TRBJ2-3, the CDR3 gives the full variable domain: DSGVTQTPKHLITATGQRVTLRCSPRSGDLSVYWYQQSLDQGLQFLIQYYNGEERAKGNILERFSAQQFPDLHSELNLSSLELGDSALYFCASSPREAASADTQYFGPGTRLTVL.

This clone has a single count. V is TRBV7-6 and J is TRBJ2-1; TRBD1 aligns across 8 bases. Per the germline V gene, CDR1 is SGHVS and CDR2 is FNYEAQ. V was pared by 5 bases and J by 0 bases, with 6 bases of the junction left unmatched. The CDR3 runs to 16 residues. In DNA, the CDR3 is TGTGCCAGCAGCCTCTGGACAGGGAGCTCCTACAATGAGCAGTTCTTC. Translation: CASSLWTGSSYNEQFF.

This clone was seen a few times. CDR3 in DNA: TGTGCCAGCAAGTTCGGAGGAACCACTAGCACAGATACGCAGTATTTT. This gives the protein CASKFGGTTSTDTQYF. V gene TRBV27 combines with J gene TRBJ2-3; weak D call: TRBD2 (5 bases). Germline assignment: CDR1 MNHEY and CDR2 SMNVEV (reference sequence). The CDR3 totals 16 residues. V shed 7 bases and J shed 0 bases, with 17 bases lying between them.